The 27 T cell receptor beta chains listed next were all sequenced from one sample in a study of CD4 T cells in relation to SARS-CoV-2 and coronaviruses. Method: immunoSEQ multiplex PCR; TCRdb's copy keeps in-frame clones and lacks some. The sample lists 40,000 or so clones; 80% to 90% were seen once. The sample consisted of memory CD4+ T cells from PBMCs. The receptors come from an adult with COVID-19.

The rearrangement links TRBV28 to TRBJ2-7, with TRBD2 matching 7 bases. Germline loops: CDR1 MDHEN, CDR2 SYDVKM. The CDR3 loop spans 13 amino acids. V shed 9 bases, J shed 3 bases, and the junction held 8 bases outside the gene matches. As DNA, the CDR3 is TGTGCCAGTCAGCGGGATCCCCTCTACGAGCAGTACTTC. Its translation: CASQRDPLYEQYF.

The V gene is TRBV7-9, the J gene TRBJ2-5, with 8 bases identical to TRBD1. Losses at the gene ends were 2 bases for V and 5 bases for J; bases not matched to a gene: 10. This CDR3 has 16 amino acids. Germline V gene sequence: CDR1 SEHNR, CDR2 FQNEAQ (reference sequence). CDR3 nucleotide sequence: TGTGCCAGCAGCTTAATAACAGGGGGGATTGGCGAGACCCAGTACTTC. Its translation: CASSLITGGIGETQYF.

This sequence joins TRBV10-3 and TRBJ2-7; the D call may be TRBD1 or TRBD2 (5 bases each). The CDR3 totals 15 residues. The germline V gene encodes CDR1 ENHRY and CDR2 SYGVKD. Trimming took off 6 bases at V and 7 bases at J, with 22 bases between the two ends. The CDR3 region is CAIRGTGLAAGEQYF. The CDR3 DNA is TGTGCCATCAGAGGTACAGGCCTGGCTGCGGGTGAGCAGTACTTC.

The rearrangement joins TRBV29-1 to TRBJ2-7, with 10 bases matching TRBD2. The CDR3 has 15 amino acids. The trim removed 5 bases at V and 2 bases at J, leaving 9 bases unmatched. In germline, CDR1 is SQVTM, CDR2 ANQGSEA. CDR3 coding DNA: TGCAGCGTTCAGTCTAGCGGGAGTTCGGCCTACGAGCAGTACTTC. The encoded protein is CSVQSSGSSAYEQYF.

The chain has TRBV5-1 and TRBJ2-5; 7 bases align to TRBD1. The CDR3 totals 16 residues. The V segment lost 4 bases and the J segment 1 base; nucleotides outside the gene matches: 10. The germline CDR1 and CDR2 sequences are SGHRS and YFSETQ. CDR3 DNA: TGCGCCAGCAGCACAGGTTCGGGACAGTTCCAAGAGACCCAGTACTTC. Translating it yields CASSTGSGQFQETQYF.

This clone was recorded only once. The chain uses TRBV29-1 and TRBJ2-3; 12 bases line up with TRBD1. V trimming: 0 bases; J trimming: 4 bases; junction bases outside the gene matches: 11. CDR3 length equals 18 residues. In germline, CDR1 is SQVTM, CDR2 ANQGSEA. The CDR3 sequence: CSVEDLPGTGGGSDTQYF. The CDR3, as DNA: TGCAGCGTTGAAGACCTGCCCGGGACAGGGGGCGGGTCAGATACGCAGTATTTT.

The chain couples TRBV11-2 to TRBJ2-7; D is unclear. The germline V gene has CDR1 SGHAT and CDR2 FQNNGV. Trimming stripped 4 bases from V and 1 base from J, with 11 bases between. The CDR3 covers 14 residues. CDR3 sequence: CASSYQRVSYEQYF. The CDR3, as DNA: TGTGCCAGCAGCTATCAGCGAGTGTCCTACGAGCAGTACTTC.

V is TRBV4-1 and J is TRBJ2-3; maybe TRBD2 (6 bases). V lost 1 base and J 2 bases, leaving 16 bases between the germline ends. The CDR3 spans 17 residues. Germline V gene data show CDR1 as MGHRA and CDR2 as YSYEKL. CDR3 region: CASSQARHTGDTDTQYF. Written as DNA, the CDR3 is TGCGCCAGCAGCCAAGCCAGGCACACGGGAGACACAGATACGCAGTATTTT.

The V and J genes are TRBV7-8 and TRBJ2-1, with a possible D match to TRBD1 (5 bases). CDR3 size: 15 residues. V dropped 2 bases and J dropped 6 bases, with 14 bases sitting between them. Germline V gene sequence: CDR1 SGHVS, CDR2 FQNEAQ. The CDR3 protein is CASSLYLLGPNEQFF. The CDR3 bases are TGTGCCAGCAGCTTATACCTCCTGGGGCCCAATGAGCAGTTCTTC.

This rearrangement joins TRBV11-1 to TRBJ2-3; D call uncertain. V lost 0 bases, J lost 1 base, and 2 bases lay in between. Germline V lookup: CDR1 SGHAT, CDR2 FQDESV (reference sequence). The CDR3 spans 13 residues. Here the CDR3 reads CASSLAGTDTQYF. CDR3 coding DNA: TGTGCCAGCAGCTTAGCCGGCACAGATACGCAGTATTTT. Looking up the rest from reference TRBV11-1 and TRBJ2-3 gives the full variable domain: EAEVAQSPRYKITEKSQAVAFWCDPISGHATLYWYRQILGQGPELLVQFQDESVVDDSQLPKDRFSAERLKGVDSTLKIQPAELGDSAMYLCASSLAGTDTQYFGPGTRLTVL.

This clone has just a few counts. V is TRBV19 and J is TRBJ2-3; 7 positions match TRBD1. The junction had 8 bases not matched to a gene; V was cut back by 7 bases and J by 4 bases. CDR1 and CDR2 from the germline V gene are LNHDA and SQIVND (reference sequence). The CDR3 has 14 amino acids. The CDR3: CASNRQGVADTQYF. The CDR3 DNA is TGTGCCAGTAATCGGCAGGGGGTGGCAGATACGCAGTATTTT.

V and J are TRBV7-9 and TRBJ1-2; tentatively, D is TRBD1 (5 bases). Germline CDR1 reads SEHNR; CDR2 reads FQNEAQ (reference sequence). There are 15 residues in the CDR3. The V end lost 2 bases, the J end lost 3 bases, and 13 bases lay between the germline ends. The CDR3 loop is CASSLSNGQDYGYTF. The CDR3 region has the DNA TGTGCCAGCAGCTTATCAAATGGACAAGACTATGGCTACACCTTC. Full variable domain (remainder filled in from reference TRBV7-9 and TRBJ1-2): DTGVSQNPRHKITKRGQNVTFRCDPISEHNRLYWYRQTLGQGPEFLTYFQNEAQLEKSRLLSDRFSAERPKGSFSTLEIQRTEQGDSAMYLCASSLSNGQDYGYTFGSGTRLTVV.

This chain links TRBV6-1 with TRBJ2-3; 14 bases fit TRBD2. The CDR3 consists of 18 residues. V lost 2 bases to trimming and J lost 3 bases; unmatched junction nucleotides: 7. Germline V gene lookup returns CDR1 MNHNS and CDR2 SASEGT. The CDR3 region has the DNA TGTGCCAGCAGTGAAATGGGGACTAGCGGGAGTGGTACAGATACGCAGTATTTT. It translates to CASSEMGTSGSGTDTQYF.

The gene calls are TRBV15 and TRBJ1-2; D might be TRBD1 (6 bases). With 0 bases removed from V and 4 bases from J, the gap between germline ends came to 9 bases. Germline CDR1 and CDR2: LNHNV and YYDKDF (reference sequence). The CDR3 is 14 residues long. The CDR3 bases are TGTGCCACCAGCAGAGATTACAGGGCCTATGGCTACACCTTC. It encodes CATSRDYRAYGYTF.

The chain combines TRBV7-2 with TRBJ1-4; 8 nucleotides agree with TRBD1. This CDR3 comprises 15 residues. Germline CDR1 is SGHTA and CDR2 is FQGNSA. V shed 5 bases and J 7 bases; nucleotides not matched to a gene: 9. Here the CDR3 DNA reads TGTGCCAGCAGCCTCCCCACAGGGGGAATTGAAAAACTGTTTTTT. This encodes CASSLPTGGIEKLFF.

The chain is built from TRBV30 and TRBJ1-5, with 7 bases fitting TRBD1. The CDR3 has 15 residues. Germline lookup yields CDR1 GTSNPN and CDR2 SVGIG (reference sequence). V was pared by 4 bases and J by 4 bases, with 10 bases of the junction left unmatched. In DNA, the CDR3 is TGTGCCTGGACTATCTCAGCAGGGGGAAATCAGCCCCAGCATTTT. Its protein is CAWTISAGGNQPQHF.

This rearrangement joins TRBV18 to TRBJ2-3; tentatively, D is TRBD2 (5 bases). CDR1 and CDR2 from the germline V gene are KGHSH and LQKENI. Trimming removed 0 bases from V and 0 bases from J, with 10 bases in between. This CDR3 is 16 amino acids long. The CDR3 DNA is TGTGCCAGCTCACCACCGGGAGCTGCCAGCACAGATACGCAGTATTTT. Translation gives CASSPPGAASTDTQYF.

The chain has TRBV12-2 and TRBJ2-2; the table gives TRBD1 as D, unverified against the DNA. TRBV12-2 is an annotated pseudogene. The length of the CDR3 is 14 residues. CDR3 sequence reads: CASRRTENTGELFF. The CDR3 nucleotides are TGTGCAAGTCGCAGGACAGAGAACACCGGGGAGCTGTTTTTT.

Notes on this clone: Other DNA variants within this sample encode the same CDR3. V gene TRBV7-3 combines with J gene TRBJ2-3; D gene uncertain. The CDR3 extends over 13 amino acids. The V and J ends lost 5 bases and 3 bases respectively, with 9 bases between them. Germline V gene sequence: CDR1 SGHTA, CDR2 FQGTGA. CDR3 sequence: CASSLGSTDTQYF. The CDR3 DNA reads TGTGCCAGCAGCCTGGGAAGTACAGATACGCAGTATTTT.

The CDR3 sequence is CASRSGAKNIQYF. The DNA for the CDR3 is TGTGCCAGCAGAAGCGGGGCCAAAAACATTCAGTACTTC. The chain links TRBV11-2 to TRBJ2-4; TRBD2 is a possible D gene (6 bases). Germline loops: CDR1 SGHAT, CDR2 FQNNGV. The CDR3 contains 13 residues. V was clipped by 6 bases and J by 1 base, with 7 bases between them.

J is TRBJ2-2 and V is TRBV13; D assignment may be TRBD1 or TRBD2 (5 bases each). The CDR3 contains 15 residues. Trimming pared 5 bases from V and 1 base from J, leaving 11 bases between. CDR1 and CDR2 from the germline V gene are PRHDT and FYEKMQ (reference sequence). The CDR3 here is CASSPGTVNTGELFF. The CDR3, as DNA: TGTGCCAGCAGCCCCGGGACGGTGAACACCGGGGAGCTGTTTTTT.

The CDR3, as DNA: TGTGCCAGCAGCGTAGAAGGGGGCGCTTTCAATGAGCAGTTCTTC. Its protein is CASSVEGGAFNEQFF. The V and J genes are TRBV9 and TRBJ2-1; 7 bases are shared with TRBD1. V lost 0 bases, J lost 6 bases, and 6 bases stayed unmatched. CDR1 and CDR2 (germline): SGDLS, YYNGEE. The CDR3 totals 15 residues.

The V call is TRBV11-2, the J call TRBJ2-3; D remains unclear. The CDR3 has 14 amino acids. Germline loops: CDR1 SGHAT, CDR2 FQNNGV. Trimming cost V 5 bases and J 5 bases, with 14 bases left between them. The CDR3 DNA reads as TGTGCCAGCAGCCACTCAAGTTCTATAGATACGCAGTATTTT. It is translated as CASSHSSSIDTQYF. Together with reference TRBV11-2 and TRBJ2-3, the CDR3 gives the full variable domain: EAGVAQSPRYKIIEKRQSVAFWCNPISGHATLYWYQQILGQGPKLLIQFQNNGVVDDSQLPKDRFSAERLKGVDSTLKIQPAKLEDSAVYLCASSHSSSIDTQYFGPGTRLTVL.

This sequence joins TRBV28 and TRBJ1-1; tentative D call: TRBD1 (5 bases). This CDR3 region has 16 residues. Germline lookup yields CDR1 MDHEN and CDR2 SYDVKM. V gave up 5 bases and J gave up 1 base, with 17 bases separating them. The DNA for the CDR3 is TGTGCCAGCAGTCCACCTATCGGGGCCCCGAACACTGAAGCTTTCTTT. Translation: CASSPPIGAPNTEAFF.

The chain uses TRBV7-8 and TRBJ2-3, with TRBD2 identical over 7 bases. Germline trimming cut 3 bases from V and 0 bases from J; bases unmatched to any gene: 3. The CDR3 is 15 amino acids. Germline assignment: CDR1 SGHVS and CDR2 FQNEAQ. The CDR3 spells CASSLAAGSTDTQYF. The CDR3 nucleotides read TGTGCCAGCAGCTTGGCAGCGGGGAGCACAGATACGCAGTATTTT.

The genes are TRBV5-6 and TRBJ2-5, with D perhaps assigned TRBD1 or TRBD2 (5 bases each). CDR1 is SGHDT, CDR2 YYEEEE, per germline. V lost 3 bases, J lost 5 bases, and 14 bases lay in between. The CDR3 loop spans 14 amino acids. Here the CDR3 reads CASSWAYRDETQYF. CDR3 in DNA: TGTGCCAGCAGCTGGGCTTATAGGGACGAGACCCAGTACTTC.

The chain uses TRBV28 and TRBJ2-7; D is tentatively TRBD1 or TRBD2 (5 bases each). Trimming pared 9 bases from V and 0 bases from J, leaving 15 bases between. The CDR3 contains 14 residues. Germline CDR1 and CDR2: MDHEN and SYDVKM. DNA of the CDR3: TGTGCCAGTTGGGGGACCCACCCCTCCTACGAGCAGTACTTC. Protein sequence: CASWGTHPSYEQYF.